Listed below are T cell receptor beta chains from one sample, sequenced in a study of blood T cell repertoires in COVID-19. Measured with immunoSEQ multiplex PCR; TCRdb has only the in-frame clones, and not every one. This sample has a few hundred thousand clones, with roughly 85% found just once. Sequencing was performed on PBMCs or T cells enriched from blood (not recorded which). Source of these receptors: a woman aged 40 to 50 with acute COVID-19. CDR3s include the opening cysteine and the closing phenylalanine or tryptophan. A D gene is named only where the DNA matches it firmly. Some rows mark clone size as missing; the rest say once, few, many or name a class of expanded clone.

J gene | D gene | clone size | V gene | CDR3 protein | CDR3 DNA
TRBJ2-5 | TRBD2 | - | TRBV25-1 | CASSEWGLAGSRETQYF | TGTGCCAGCAGTGAATGGGGACTAGCGGGAAGCCGAGAGACCCAGTACTTC
TRBJ1-2 | TRBD1 | - | TRBV9 | CASSPVGQGFRTF | TGTGCCAGCAGCCCCGTGGGACAGGGATTTCGCACCTTC
TRBJ2-7 | - | - | TRBV6-5 | CASIGSGYEQYF | TGTGCCAGCATTGGGTCGGGTTACGAGCAGTACTTC
TRBJ2-1 | - | - | TRBV2 | CASRLIAEQFF | TGTGCCAGCAGATTAATAGCTGAGCAGTTCTTC
TRBJ1-2 | - | - | TRBV5-1 | CASSPGSTAGYYGYTF | TGCGCCAGCAGCCCCGGGAGCACCGCGGGTTACTATGGCTACACCTTC
TRBJ2-7 | TRBD1 | - | TRBV15 | CATSRLTGGPYEQYF | TGTGCCACCAGCAGACTGACAGGGGGTCCCTACGAGCAGTACTTC
TRBJ2-7 | TRBD2 | - | TRBV7-8 | CASSLTLPGREQYF | TGTGCCAGCAGTCTAACCCTTCCCGGGAGGGAGCAGTACTTC
TRBJ2-5 | - | - | TRBV7-9 | CASSPPFRVGETQYF | TGTGCCAGCAGCCCCCCGTTCCGGGTCGGGGAGACCCAGTACTTC
TRBJ2-1 | TRBD2 | - | TRBV7-3 | CASSLGLANNEQFF | TGTGCCAGCAGCTTGGGACTAGCGAACAATGAGCAGTTCTTC
TRBJ1-2 | - | - | TRBV9 | CASSGQIYGYTF | TGTGCCAGCAGTGGACAAATCTATGGCTACACCTTC
TRBJ2-1 | TRBD2 | - | TRBV19 | CASSSWTSGRNNEQFF | TGTGCCAGTAGTTCCTGGACTAGCGGGAGAAACAATGAGCAGTTCTTC
TRBJ1-2 | TRBD1 | once | TRBV4-3 | CASSQGQGRAQYGYTF | TGCGCCAGCAGCCAGGGACAGGGAAGGGCGCAGTATGGCTACACCTTC
TRBJ2-7 | TRBD1 | - | TRBV25-1 | CASSEGDRAGHEQYF | TGTGCCAGCAGTGAAGGGGACAGGGCGGGCCACGAGCAGTACTTC
TRBJ1-4 | - | few | TRBV24-1 | CATSTGLNEKLFF | TGTGCCACCAGTACAGGGCTTAATGAAAAACTGTTTTTT
TRBJ1-2 | TRBD1 | - | TRBV18 | CASSQQDRLDGYTF | TGTGCCAGCTCACAGCAGGACAGGCTTGATGGCTACACCTTC
TRBJ2-7 | - | - | TRBV20-1 | CSASPGSTSYEQYF | TGCAGTGCCAGTCCGGGGTCAACTTCCTACGAGCAGTACTTC
TRBJ2-3 | - | - | TRBV4-2 | CASSQRYGTSTDTQYF | TGTGCCAGCAGCCAGCGCTACGGGACTAGCACAGATACGCAGTATTTT
TRBJ1-5 | - | - | TRBV28 | CASRAQNQPQHF | TGTGCCAGCAGAGCACAGAATCAGCCCCAGCATTTT
TRBJ1-2 | - | - | TRBV5-1 | CASSLDRLGYTF | TGCGCCAGCAGCTTGGATAGACTCGGCTACACCTTC
TRBJ2-5 | TRBD1 | - | TRBV9 | CASSVEQGVGETQYF | TGTGCCAGCAGCGTAGAACAGGGGGTCGGGGAGACCCAGTACTTC
TRBJ1-2 | TRBD1 | once | TRBV28 | CASSPTATGWYGYTF | TGTGCCAGCAGTCCGACCGCGACAGGGTGGTATGGCTACACCTTC
TRBJ2-3 | TRBD1 | - | TRBV5-1 | CASSPDRADTQYF | TGCGCCAGCAGCCCCGACAGGGCAGATACGCAGTATTTT
TRBJ1-5 | TRBD1 | - | TRBV6-2/TRBV6-3 | CASSSRQGRDQPQHF | TGTGCCAGCAGCTCCCGACAGGGAAGGGATCAGCCCCAGCATTTT
TRBJ2-5 | TRBD2 | - | TRBV3-1/TRBV3-2 | CASSLSRGAGVETQYF | TGTGCCAGCAGCCTCTCTCGAGGTGCGGGAGTGGAGACCCAGTACTTC
TRBJ2-2 | TRBD2 | - | TRBV19 | CASSIGLAGGRTGELFF | TGTGCCAGTAGTATAGGACTAGCGGGAGGAAGGACCGGGGAGCTGTTTTTT
TRBJ2-7 | - | - | TRBV28 | CASSLRVNSYEQYF | TGTGCCAGCAGTTTACGGGTGAACTCCTACGAGCAGTACTTC
TRBJ1-2 | TRBD1 | - | TRBV28 | CASSYIFGTGPGYTF | TGTGCCAGCAGTTATATATTCGGGACAGGGCCTGGCTACACCTTC
TRBJ2-7 | TRBD1 | - | TRBV18 | CASSIGQGSPYEQYF | TGTGCCAGCTCAATCGGACAGGGATCCCCCTACGAGCAGTACTTC
TRBJ2-2 | - | - | TRBV3-1/TRBV3-2 | CASSPHGGGELFF | TGTGCCAGCAGCCCCCACGGGGGCGGGGAGCTGTTTTTT
TRBJ2-7 | - | - | TRBV19 | CASSIGGPTREQYF | TGTGCCAGTAGTATAGGGGGCCCCACCCGCGAGCAGTACTTC
TRBJ2-1 | TRBD2 | - | TRBV3-1/TRBV3-2 | CASSQVGGLAGAYNEQFF | TGTGCCAGCAGCCAAGTAGGGGGACTAGCGGGAGCCTACAATGAGCAGTTCTTC
TRBJ1-2 | - | - | TRBV3-1/TRBV3-2 | CASSLGGIGYTF | TGTGCCAGCAGCCTAGGAGGGATAGGCTACACCTTC
TRBJ2-7 | - | - | TRBV2 | CASSVEGEQYF | TGTGCCAGCAGTGTTGAGGGCGAGCAGTACTTC
TRBJ1-6 | TRBD1 | - | TRBV11-2 | CASSATGLTLHF | TGTGCCAGCAGCGCGACAGGGCTCACCCTCCACTTT
TRBJ2-7 | - | - | TRBV25-1 | CASSGTLSTLYEQYF | TGTGCCAGCAGTGGCACACTATCAACCCTTTACGAGCAGTACTTC
TRBJ2-5 | - | - | TRBV3-1/TRBV3-2 | CASSLTGETQYF | TGTGCCAGCAGCCTAACAGGGGAGACCCAGTACTTC
TRBJ2-2 | - | - | TRBV11-1 | CASSLEAGRNTGELFF | TGTGCCAGCAGCTTGGAGGCGGGGAGAAACACCGGGGAGCTGTTTTTT
TRBJ1-3 | - | - | TRBV28 | CASGTSPPSGNTIYF | TGTGCCAGCGGGACTTCTCCTCCTAGCGGAAACACCATATATTTT
TRBJ2-7 | TRBD2 | - | TRBV15 | CATSADFRLAGPYEQYF | TGTGCCACCAGCGCAGACTTCAGACTAGCGGGACCCTACGAGCAGTACTTC
TRBJ1-1 | - | - | TRBV11-2 | CASSLGLGATEAFF | TGTGCCAGCAGCCTAGGACTCGGAGCCACTGAAGCTTTCTTT
TRBJ1-2 | TRBD1 | - | TRBV3-1/TRBV3-2 | CASSLPGQGKNGYTF | TGTGCCAGCAGCCTCCCGGGACAGGGCAAGAATGGCTACACCTTC
TRBJ2-1 | TRBD1 | once | TRBV28 | CASSPWTGGPSSYNEQFF | TGTGCCAGCAGTCCTTGGACAGGGGGCCCGAGCTCCTACAATGAGCAGTTCTTC
TRBJ2-6 | - | - | TRBV13 | CASCCVGLSSGANVLTF | TGTGCCAGCTGTTGTGTGGGACTGAGCTCTGGGGCCAACGTCCTGACTTTC
TRBJ2-7 | TRBD1 | - | TRBV18 | CASSPGGQGAYEQYF | TGTGCCAGCTCACCAGGGGGACAGGGTGCCTACGAGCAGTACTTC
TRBJ2-3 | TRBD2 | - | TRBV9 | CASSVDTSGRASTQYF | TGTGCCAGCAGCGTAGATACTAGCGGGAGGGCCAGTACGCAGTATTTT
TRBJ2-7 | - | few | TRBV5-1 | CASATGATYEQYF | TGCGCCAGCGCAACAGGCGCGACCTACGAGCAGTACTTC
TRBJ2-6 | TRBD1 | - | TRBV7-6 | CASSLGDRGLRTSSGANVLTF | TGTGCCAGCAGCTTAGGAGACAGGGGTCTTCGAACTTCCTCTGGGGCCAACGTCCTGACTTTC
TRBJ2-7 | TRBD1 | - | TRBV3-1/TRBV3-2 | CASRGQGTYEQYF | TGTGCCAGCAGAGGACAGGGGACCTACGAGCAGTACTTC
TRBJ1-5 | TRBD1 | - | TRBV28 | CASSPPQGNQPQHF | TGTGCCAGCAGCCCACCACAGGGGAATCAGCCCCAGCATTTT
TRBJ1-3 | - | - | TRBV15 | CATSRDPVDSGNTIYF | TGTGCCACCAGCAGAGATCCGGTCGACTCTGGAAACACCATATATTTT
TRBJ2-1 | TRBD2 | - | TRBV11-2 | CASRPIAGGLWDEQFF | TGTGCCAGCAGGCCAATAGCGGGAGGGCTCTGGGATGAGCAGTTCTTC
TRBJ1-2 | TRBD1 | - | TRBV27 | CASSLEGQGSGYTF | TGTGCCAGCAGTTTAGAGGGACAGGGAAGTGGCTACACCTTC
TRBJ1-2 | - | - | TRBV7-3 | CASTKQGQNGYTF | TGTGCCAGCACCAAACAGGGCCAGAATGGCTACACCTTC
TRBJ1-5 | - | - | TRBV19 | CASTRGGNQPQHF | TGTGCCAGTACACGGGGGGGCAATCAGCCCCAGCATTTT
TRBJ2-2 | - | once | TRBV23-1 | CASRQPHHRETGELFF | TGCGCCAGCAGGCAACCGCACCACAGGGAGACCGGGGAGCTGTTTTTT
TRBJ2-3 | TRBD2 | - | TRBV7-8 | CASTFEGRAVDTQYF | TGTGCCAGCACCTTTGAGGGGAGGGCCGTCGATACGCAGTATTTT